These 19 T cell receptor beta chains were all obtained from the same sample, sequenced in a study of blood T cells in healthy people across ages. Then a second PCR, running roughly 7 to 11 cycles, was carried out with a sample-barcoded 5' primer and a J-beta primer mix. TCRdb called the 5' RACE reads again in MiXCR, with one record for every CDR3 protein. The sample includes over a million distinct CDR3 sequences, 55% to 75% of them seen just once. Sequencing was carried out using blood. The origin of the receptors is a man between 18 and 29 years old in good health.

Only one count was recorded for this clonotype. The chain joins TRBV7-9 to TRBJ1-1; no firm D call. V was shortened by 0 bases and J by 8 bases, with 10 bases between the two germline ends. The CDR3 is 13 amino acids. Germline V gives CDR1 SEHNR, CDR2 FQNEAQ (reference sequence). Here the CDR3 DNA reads TGTGCCAGCAGCTTAGCCGACCGTTACGAAGCTTTCTTT. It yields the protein CASSLADRYEAFF.

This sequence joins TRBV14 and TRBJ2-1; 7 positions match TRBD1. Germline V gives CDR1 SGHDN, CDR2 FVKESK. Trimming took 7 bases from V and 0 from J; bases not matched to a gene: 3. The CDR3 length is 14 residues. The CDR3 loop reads CASTSGGSYNEQFF. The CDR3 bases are TGTGCCAGCACCTCAGGGGGCTCCTACAATGAGCAGTTCTTC.

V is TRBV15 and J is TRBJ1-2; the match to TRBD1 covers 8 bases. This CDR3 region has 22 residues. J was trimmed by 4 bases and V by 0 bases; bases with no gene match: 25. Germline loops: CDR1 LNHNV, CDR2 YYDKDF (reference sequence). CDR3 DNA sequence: TGTGCCACCAGCAGAGATAATTGGGGTCCGGGGACAGGTTCCGTTCCGAGCTATGGCTACACCTTC. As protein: CATSRDNWGPGTGSVPSYGYTF.

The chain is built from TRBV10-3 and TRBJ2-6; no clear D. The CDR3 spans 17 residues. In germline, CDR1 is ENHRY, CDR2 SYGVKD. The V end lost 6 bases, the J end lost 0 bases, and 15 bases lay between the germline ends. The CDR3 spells CAIRKRTEDSGANVLTF. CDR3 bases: TGTGCCATCAGAAAAAGGACGGAAGACTCTGGGGCCAACGTCCTGACTTTC.

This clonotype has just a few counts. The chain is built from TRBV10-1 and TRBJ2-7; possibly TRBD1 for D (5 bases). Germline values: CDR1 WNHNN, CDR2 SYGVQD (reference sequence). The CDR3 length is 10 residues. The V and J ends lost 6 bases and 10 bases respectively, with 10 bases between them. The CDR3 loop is CASRQGFQYF. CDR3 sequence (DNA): TGCGCCAGCAGGCAGGGTTTCCAGTACTTC.

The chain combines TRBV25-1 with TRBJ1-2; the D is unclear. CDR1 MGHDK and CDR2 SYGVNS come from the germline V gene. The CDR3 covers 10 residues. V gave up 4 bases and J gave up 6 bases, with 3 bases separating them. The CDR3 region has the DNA TGTGCCAGCAGTGGTGATGGCTACACCTTC. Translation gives CASSGDGYTF.

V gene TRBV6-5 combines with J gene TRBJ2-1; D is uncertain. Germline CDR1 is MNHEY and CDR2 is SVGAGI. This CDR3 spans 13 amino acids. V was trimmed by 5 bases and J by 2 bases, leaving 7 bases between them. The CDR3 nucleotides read TGTGCCAGCAGTCCCTATACCTACAATGAGCAGTTCTTC. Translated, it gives CASSPYTYNEQFF.

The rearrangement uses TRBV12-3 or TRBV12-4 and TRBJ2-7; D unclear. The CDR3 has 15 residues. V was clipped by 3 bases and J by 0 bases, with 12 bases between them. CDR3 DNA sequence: TGTGCCAGCAGTTTGAGCGACTCAAGCTCCTACGAGCAGTACTTC. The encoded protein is CASSLSDSSSYEQYF.

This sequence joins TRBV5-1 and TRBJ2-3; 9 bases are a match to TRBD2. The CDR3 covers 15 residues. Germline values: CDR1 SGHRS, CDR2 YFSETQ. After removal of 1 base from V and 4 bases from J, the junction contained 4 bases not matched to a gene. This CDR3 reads CASSLYAGGSDTQYF. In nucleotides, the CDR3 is TGCGCCAGCAGCTTGTATGCGGGAGGGTCAGATACGCAGTATTTT.

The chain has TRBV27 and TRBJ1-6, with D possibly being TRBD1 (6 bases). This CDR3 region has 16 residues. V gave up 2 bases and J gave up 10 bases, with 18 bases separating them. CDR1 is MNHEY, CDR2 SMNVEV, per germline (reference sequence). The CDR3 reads CASSLPQGRGLSPLHF. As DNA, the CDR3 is TGTGCCAGCAGTTTACCCCAGGGCAGGGGTTTGTCACCCCTCCACTTT.

The CDR3 bases are TGTGCCAGCACAGCCTCCGGGACAGGGGGGAATTCACCCCTCCACTTT. It codes for CASTASGTGGNSPLHF. The rearrangement uses TRBV2 and TRBJ1-6; 11 bases are a match to TRBD1. Trimming removed 7 bases from V and 7 bases from J; junction bases left unmatched: 9. CDR3 size: 16 residues. The V gene's germline CDR1 is SNHLY and CDR2 FYNNEI.

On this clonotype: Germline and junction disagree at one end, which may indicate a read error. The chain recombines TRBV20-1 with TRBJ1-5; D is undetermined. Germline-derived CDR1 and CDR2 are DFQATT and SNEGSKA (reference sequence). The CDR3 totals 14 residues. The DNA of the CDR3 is TGCAGTGCTAGAGACAGTTATAGCGATCAGCCCCAGCATTTT. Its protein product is CSARDSYSDQPQHF.

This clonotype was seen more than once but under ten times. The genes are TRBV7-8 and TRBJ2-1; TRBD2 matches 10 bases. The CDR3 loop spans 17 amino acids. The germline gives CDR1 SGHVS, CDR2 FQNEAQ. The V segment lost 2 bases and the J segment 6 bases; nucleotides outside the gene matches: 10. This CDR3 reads CASSLSPLAGERNEQFF. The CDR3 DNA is TGTGCCAGCAGCTTAAGCCCTCTAGCGGGAGAACGCAATGAGCAGTTCTTC.

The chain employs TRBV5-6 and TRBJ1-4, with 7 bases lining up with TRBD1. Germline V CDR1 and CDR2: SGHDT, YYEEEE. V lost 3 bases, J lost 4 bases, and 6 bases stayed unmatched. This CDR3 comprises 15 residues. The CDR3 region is CASSSTGVLNEKLFF. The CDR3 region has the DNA TGTGCCAGCAGCTCTACAGGGGTCCTTAATGAAAAACTGTTTTTT.

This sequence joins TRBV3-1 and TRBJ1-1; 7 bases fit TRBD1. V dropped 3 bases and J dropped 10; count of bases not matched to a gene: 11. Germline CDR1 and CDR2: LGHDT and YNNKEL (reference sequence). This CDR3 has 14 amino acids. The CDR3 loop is CASSQEPDRDIAFF. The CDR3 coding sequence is TGTGCCAGCAGCCAGGAACCCGACAGGGATATAGCTTTCTTT.

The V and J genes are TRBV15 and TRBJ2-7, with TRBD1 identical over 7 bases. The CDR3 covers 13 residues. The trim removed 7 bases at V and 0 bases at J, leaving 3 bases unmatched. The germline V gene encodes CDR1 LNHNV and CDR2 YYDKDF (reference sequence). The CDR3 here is CATTGTDSYEQYF. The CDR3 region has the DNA TGTGCCACCACCGGGACAGACTCCTACGAGCAGTACTTC.

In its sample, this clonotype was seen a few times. This CDR3 is CATSRDMGTGLEQYF. The CDR3 DNA is TGTGCCACCAGCAGAGATATGGGGACGGGGTTAGAGCAGTACTTC. The V call is TRBV15, the J call TRBJ2-7; D might be TRBD1 or TRBD2, each matching 5 bases. This CDR3 is 15 amino acids long. V shed 0 bases and J shed 7 bases, with 16 bases lying between them. Germline values: CDR1 LNHNV, CDR2 YYDKDF (reference sequence).

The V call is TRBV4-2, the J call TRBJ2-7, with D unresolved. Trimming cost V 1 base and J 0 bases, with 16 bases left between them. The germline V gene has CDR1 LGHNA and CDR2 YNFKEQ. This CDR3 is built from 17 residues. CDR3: CASSQAPIRTSSYEQYF. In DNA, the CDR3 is TGTGCCAGCAGCCAAGCGCCCATCCGGACCTCCTCCTACGAGCAGTACTTC.

The CDR3, as DNA: TGTGCCAGCAGCTTAGCGCTTCGAAAGAGGGAGACCCAGTACTTC. It codes for CASSLALRKRETQYF. The V gene is TRBV7-6, the J gene TRBJ2-5; D gene unclear. CDR3 size: 15 residues. The V end was cut by 0 bases, the J end by 5 bases, with 13 bases between. Per germline, CDR1 SGHVS and CDR2 FNYEAQ.